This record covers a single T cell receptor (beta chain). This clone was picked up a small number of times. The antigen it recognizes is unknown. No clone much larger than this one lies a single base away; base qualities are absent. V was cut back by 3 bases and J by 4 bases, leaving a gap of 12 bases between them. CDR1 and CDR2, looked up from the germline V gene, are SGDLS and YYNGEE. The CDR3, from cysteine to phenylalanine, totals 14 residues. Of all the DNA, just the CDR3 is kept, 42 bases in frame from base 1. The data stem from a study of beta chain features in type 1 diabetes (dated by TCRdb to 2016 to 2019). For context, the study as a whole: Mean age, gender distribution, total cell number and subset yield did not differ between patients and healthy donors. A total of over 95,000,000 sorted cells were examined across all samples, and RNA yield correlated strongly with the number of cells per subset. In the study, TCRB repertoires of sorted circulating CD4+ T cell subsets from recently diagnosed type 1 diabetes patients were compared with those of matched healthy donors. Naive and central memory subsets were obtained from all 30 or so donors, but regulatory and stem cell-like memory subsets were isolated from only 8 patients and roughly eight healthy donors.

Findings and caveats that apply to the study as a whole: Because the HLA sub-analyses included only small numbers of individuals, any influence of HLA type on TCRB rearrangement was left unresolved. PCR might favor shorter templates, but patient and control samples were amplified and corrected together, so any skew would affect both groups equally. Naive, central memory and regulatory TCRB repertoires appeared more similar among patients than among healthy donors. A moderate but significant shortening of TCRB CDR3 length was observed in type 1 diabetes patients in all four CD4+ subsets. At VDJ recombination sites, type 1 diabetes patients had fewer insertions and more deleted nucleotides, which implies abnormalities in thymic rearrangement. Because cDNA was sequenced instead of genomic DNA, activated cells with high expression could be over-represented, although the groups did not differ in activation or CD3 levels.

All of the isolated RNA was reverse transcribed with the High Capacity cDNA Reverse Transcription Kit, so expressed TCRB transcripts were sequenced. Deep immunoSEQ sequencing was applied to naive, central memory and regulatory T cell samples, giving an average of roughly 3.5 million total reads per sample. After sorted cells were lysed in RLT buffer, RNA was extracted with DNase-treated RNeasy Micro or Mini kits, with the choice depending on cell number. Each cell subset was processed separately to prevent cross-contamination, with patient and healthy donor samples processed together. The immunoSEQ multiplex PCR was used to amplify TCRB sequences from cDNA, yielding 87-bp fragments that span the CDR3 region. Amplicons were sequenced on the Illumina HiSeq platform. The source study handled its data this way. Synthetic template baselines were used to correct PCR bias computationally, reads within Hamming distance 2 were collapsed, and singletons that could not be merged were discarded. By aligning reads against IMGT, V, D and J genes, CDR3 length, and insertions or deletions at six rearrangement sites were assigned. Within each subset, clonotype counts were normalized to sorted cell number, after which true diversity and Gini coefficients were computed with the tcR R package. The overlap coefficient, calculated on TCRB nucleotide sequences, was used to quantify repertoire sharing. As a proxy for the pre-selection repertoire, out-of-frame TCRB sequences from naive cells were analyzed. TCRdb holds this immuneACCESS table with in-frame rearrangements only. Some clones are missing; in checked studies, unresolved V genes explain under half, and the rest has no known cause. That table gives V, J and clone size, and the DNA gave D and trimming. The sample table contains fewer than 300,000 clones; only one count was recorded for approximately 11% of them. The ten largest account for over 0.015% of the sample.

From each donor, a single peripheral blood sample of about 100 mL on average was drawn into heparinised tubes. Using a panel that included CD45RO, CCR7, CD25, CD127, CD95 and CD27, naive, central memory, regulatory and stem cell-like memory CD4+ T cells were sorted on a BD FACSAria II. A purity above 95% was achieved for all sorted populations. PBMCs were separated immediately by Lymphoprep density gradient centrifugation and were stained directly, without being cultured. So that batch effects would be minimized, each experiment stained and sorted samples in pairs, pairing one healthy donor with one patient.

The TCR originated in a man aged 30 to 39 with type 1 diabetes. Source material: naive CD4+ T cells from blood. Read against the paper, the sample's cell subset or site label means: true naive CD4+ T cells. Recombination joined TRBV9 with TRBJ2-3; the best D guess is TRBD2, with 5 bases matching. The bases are TGTGCCAGCAGCGCTCGATGGGGAGCAGATACGCAGTATTTT. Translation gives CASSARWGADTQYF.